These T cell receptor beta chains were read from a single sample in a study of T cells after yellow fever vaccination. TCRdb independently ran MiXCR on the 5' RACE reads; one entry per CDR3 protein. The sample shows about 340,000 distinct CDR3 sequences, approximately 12% of them seen only once. Sequenced here: CD4+ T cells sorted from PBMCs, sampled 15 days after the yellow fever booster vaccination. The receptors here all came from a man in his late teens or twenties who received the YFV17D yellow fever vaccine. CDR3s include the opening cysteine and the closing phenylalanine or tryptophan. The order of the fields is clone size, D gene, V gene, J gene, CDR3 DNA, CDR3 protein. A D gene is named only where the DNA matches it firmly. A clone size is listed for some rows: how often the clone was seen (once, few, many), or a class if it is expanded.

abundance: many
d_gene: TRBD2
v_gene: TRBV6-4
j_gene: TRBJ2-3
CDR3nt: TGTGCCAGCAGTGCGAGCGGGGGGGCCACAGATACGCAGTATTTT
CDR3aa: CASSASGGATDTQYF

abundance: -
d_gene: -
v_gene: TRBV20-1
j_gene: TRBJ1-1
CDR3nt: TGCAGTGCTGGGCAGGGAATGAACACTGAAGCTTTCTTT
CDR3aa: CSAGQGMNTEAFF

abundance: many
d_gene: TRBD2
v_gene: TRBV10-3
j_gene: TRBJ2-5
CDR3nt: TGTGCCATCAGTCAGACTAGCGGGGGAGGAGAGACCCAGTACTTC
CDR3aa: CAISQTSGGGETQYF

abundance: -
d_gene: TRBD2
v_gene: TRBV4-3
j_gene: TRBJ2-1
CDR3nt: TGCGCCAGCAGCCCAGATGCCCGGGGGGGGTTCGAGCAGTTCTTC
CDR3aa: CASSPDARGGFEQFF

abundance: few
d_gene: -
v_gene: TRBV27
j_gene: TRBJ1-1
CDR3nt: TGTGCCAGCAGTCCTCGGTCCCTCATGAACACTGAAGCTTTCTTT
CDR3aa: CASSPRSLMNTEAFF

abundance: many
d_gene: -
v_gene: TRBV14
j_gene: TRBJ1-4
CDR3nt: TGTGCCAGCAGCCCGACCGCGGGGGCGACTAATGAAAAACTGTTTTTT
CDR3aa: CASSPTAGATNEKLFF

abundance: -
d_gene: TRBD1
v_gene: TRBV10-3
j_gene: TRBJ1-2
CDR3nt: TGTGCCACCCTTCCGGGACAGGGGACAGGCGGCTATGGCTACACCTTC
CDR3aa: CATLPGQGTGGYGYTF

abundance: many
d_gene: -
v_gene: TRBV9
j_gene: TRBJ2-2
CDR3nt: TGTGCCAGCAGCCCCTCATCGGCCGGGGAGCTGTTTTTT
CDR3aa: CASSPSSAGELFF

abundance: -
d_gene: -
v_gene: TRBV20-1
j_gene: TRBJ1-4
CDR3nt: TGCAGTGCTAGGAAGGTTGCAACTAATGAAAAACTGTTTTTT
CDR3aa: CSARKVATNEKLFF

abundance: -
d_gene: -
v_gene: TRBV7-6
j_gene: TRBJ1-1
CDR3nt: TGTGCCAGCAGCTTGTTGGGAGGGGGCACTGAAGCTTTCTTT
CDR3aa: CASSLLGGGTEAFF

abundance: -
d_gene: -
v_gene: TRBV30
j_gene: TRBJ2-5
CDR3nt: TGTGCCTCCAAAACCGGGACGCGGGAGACCCAGTACTTC
CDR3aa: CASKTGTRETQYF

abundance: -
d_gene: TRBD1
v_gene: TRBV5-1
j_gene: TRBJ2-3
CDR3nt: TGCGCCAGCAGCCCGGGACAGGGGCAAGGCTCAGATACGCAGTATTTT
CDR3aa: CASSPGQGQGSDTQYF

abundance: many
d_gene: -
v_gene: TRBV11-2
j_gene: TRBJ2-2
CDR3nt: TGTGCCAGCAGCTTGAGAGGTTCTGGGACCGGGGAGCTGTTTTTT
CDR3aa: CASSLRGSGTGELFF

abundance: -
d_gene: TRBD2
v_gene: TRBV12-3/TRBV12-4
j_gene: TRBJ2-3
CDR3nt: TGTGCCAGCTCGACAGCGGGGGGGCGTTCAGATACGCAGTATTTT
CDR3aa: CASSTAGGRSDTQYF

abundance: -
d_gene: TRBD2
v_gene: TRBV5-4
j_gene: TRBJ2-3
CDR3nt: TGTGCCAGCAGCGTCGGACTAGCGGGGCTATACTCAGATACGCAGTATTTT
CDR3aa: CASSVGLAGLYSDTQYF

abundance: few
d_gene: -
v_gene: TRBV5-4
j_gene: TRBJ2-6
CDR3nt: TGTGCCAGCAGCTTGTCGGGGGCTTCATCTGGGGCCAACGTCCTGACTTTC
CDR3aa: CASSLSGASSGANVLTF

abundance: -
d_gene: TRBD2
v_gene: TRBV7-9
j_gene: TRBJ2-3
CDR3nt: TGTGCCAGCAGCGGGACTAGCGGGCGGTATACGCAGTATTTT
CDR3aa: CASSGTSGRYTQYF

abundance: -
d_gene: -
v_gene: TRBV5-1
j_gene: TRBJ1-1
CDR3nt: TGCGCCAGCAGCTTGTGGCCACAGGGTGGCCGGGGCACTGAAGCTTTCTTT
CDR3aa: CASSLWPQGGRGTEAFF

abundance: few
d_gene: TRBD1
v_gene: TRBV6-5
j_gene: TRBJ1-3
CDR3nt: TGTGCCAGCAGAAAAGGGGGCGCGGGACCGTACGCTGGAAACACCATATATTTT
CDR3aa: CASRKGGAGPYAGNTIYF

abundance: many
d_gene: -
v_gene: TRBV12-3/TRBV12-4
j_gene: TRBJ2-3
CDR3nt: TGTGCCAGCAGGGCAGGAGATACGCAGTATTTT
CDR3aa: CASRAGDTQYF

abundance: few
d_gene: TRBD1
v_gene: TRBV12-3/TRBV12-4
j_gene: TRBJ1-5
CDR3nt: TGTGCCAGCAGCGCCCGGGACAGGGGACAGCCCCAGCATTTT
CDR3aa: CASSARDRGQPQHF

abundance: few
d_gene: TRBD2
v_gene: TRBV6-6
j_gene: TRBJ2-2
CDR3nt: TGTGCCAGCAGTACCGGGACTAGCCCACCCGGGGAGCTGTTTTTT
CDR3aa: CASSTGTSPPGELFF

abundance: few
d_gene: -
v_gene: TRBV10-1
j_gene: TRBJ2-3
CDR3nt: TGCGCCAGCAGTGGAACGACTAGTTCTGGCACAGATACGCAGTATTTT
CDR3aa: CASSGTTSSGTDTQYF

abundance: -
d_gene: -
v_gene: TRBV7-9
j_gene: TRBJ1-1
CDR3nt: TGTGCCAGCAGCTCGACTATTCCTGAAGCTTTCTTT
CDR3aa: CASSSTIPEAFF

abundance: -
d_gene: -
v_gene: TRBV28
j_gene: TRBJ1-6
CDR3nt: TGTGCCACCGACCCCAGGTCGGGGGGCTCACCCCTCCACTTT
CDR3aa: CATDPRSGGSPLHF

abundance: -
d_gene: -
v_gene: TRBV5-1
j_gene: TRBJ1-3
CDR3nt: TGCGCCAGCAGCTTGGCCCCGACAGCTATCTCTGGAAACACCATATATTTT
CDR3aa: CASSLAPTAISGNTIYF

abundance: -
d_gene: TRBD2
v_gene: TRBV27
j_gene: TRBJ2-3
CDR3nt: TGTGCCAGCAGTTCCCCCGGGGGGGTTACAGATACGCAGTATTTT
CDR3aa: CASSSPGGVTDTQYF

abundance: few
d_gene: -
v_gene: TRBV7-9
j_gene: TRBJ1-2
CDR3nt: TGTGCCAGCAGCTCTACCCAGGGTGGGGGCTATGGCTACACCTTC
CDR3aa: CASSSTQGGGYGYTF

abundance: -
d_gene: -
v_gene: TRBV5-1
j_gene: TRBJ2-3
CDR3nt: TGCGCCAGCAGCTGGACCAGTGATACAGATACGCAGTATTTT
CDR3aa: CASSWTSDTDTQYF

abundance: -
d_gene: -
v_gene: TRBV7-6
j_gene: TRBJ2-5
CDR3nt: TGTGCCAGCAGCCCGAGAGGTGTTACGGAGACCCAGTACTTC
CDR3aa: CASSPRGVTETQYF

abundance: few
d_gene: -
v_gene: TRBV20-1
j_gene: TRBJ2-1
CDR3nt: TGCAGTGCTACCGCAGGGCTGGGGGCCAATGAGCAGTTCTTC
CDR3aa: CSATAGLGANEQFF